The entry that follows covers one T cell receptor (beta chain) sequence. Its antigen is as yet unknown. A much larger clone lies a single base off, so this may be a read error. Germline CDR1 and CDR2: DFQATT and SNEGSKA (reference sequence). The CDR3 is 15 residues long. The authors prepared the TCRbeta library with unique molecular identifiers. TCRdb reprocessed the PCR reads via MiXCR and lists one record per CDR3 protein. The sample shows 40,000 to 55,000 distinct CDR3 sequences, about 5.7% of them seen only once. This entry is derived from a study of T-cell reconstitution after alpha-beta-depleted transplantation in children. Study observations and caveats: It was surviving recipient T cells and thymic progenitors that gave some patients high TCRbeta diversity at day 60. Diversity and T-cell counts at one year after transplant derived mostly from new T cells.

Specimen: PBMCs, mostly from graft donor cells, collected 60 days after TCRalphabeta/CD19-depleted stem cell transplant. The sequence was obtained from a female patient between 2 and 15 years old who had a stem cell transplant for aplastic anemia, so the T cells may come from the graft donor. The rearrangement joins TRBV20-1 to TRBJ1-1; a weak D match, TRBD1 (6 bases). The CDR3 sequence is CSAGRAKGVVTDAFF. For the CDR3, the DNA is TGCAGTGCCGGCCGAGCAAAGGGGGTGGTCACTGACGCTTTCTTT.